These T cell receptor beta chains were read from a single sample in a study of human T cells and chemical hapten exposure. Each CDR3 protein gets one entry after TCRdb re-called the RACE reads with MiXCR. Counted here are more than 300,000 distinct CDR3 sequences, 4.5% to 5.5% occurring once; the ten biggest clones make up around 8.6%. The input for sequencing was whole blood, taken in connection with sensitization to the hapten diphenylcyclopropenone (DPC). The receptors shown here come from a woman aged 18-35 years with alopecia areata. Some clones in this sample may be carry-over from other donors' samples. Each CDR3 is given with its conserved first and last residue. A D gene is named only where the DNA matches it firmly. The listing skips clone size in some rows; elsewhere it reads once, few, many or a size class.

TRBV15	TRBJ2-1	TRBD1	few	TGTGCCACCAGCAGAGTTGACAGGGCGCCGTTCTTC	CATSRVDRAPFF
TRBV12-3/TRBV12-4	TRBJ1-1	.	few	TGTGCCAGCACCCACGGAAGGGCTGAAGCTTTCTTT	CASTHGRAEAFF
TRBV24-1	TRBJ1-4	TRBD1	many	TGTGCCACCAGTGATTTGCAACGGACAGGGGGCATATCTAATGAAAAACTGTTTTTT	CATSDLQRTGGISNEKLFF
TRBV29-1	TRBJ1-2	TRBD1	.	TGCAGCGTCGGACCGGGACAGGGTGCCTATGGCTACACCTTC	CSVGPGQGAYGYTF
TRBV3-1	TRBJ2-7	.	.	TGTGCCAGCAGCCAAGATCTTTCCGAGCAGTACTTC	CASSQDLSEQYF
TRBV2	TRBJ1-1	.	few	TGTGCCAGCACCCCCCAGGGAGACACTGAAGCTTTCTTT	CASTPQGDTEAFF
TRBV6-2/TRBV6-3	TRBJ2-4	.	once	TGTGCCAGCAGTTATTTACAGGGAAAAAACATTCAGAACTTC	CASSYLQGKNIQNF
TRBV7-2	TRBJ2-1	TRBD2	many	TGTGCCAGCAGCTTATCCGGGACTAACTCCTACAATGAGCAGTTCTTC	CASSLSGTNSYNEQFF
TRBV7-9	TRBJ2-1	.	few	TGTGCCAGCAGCTCTGTCGCGGCAAGTGACAATGAGCAGTTCTTC	CASSSVAASDNEQFF
TRBV6-5	TRBJ2-1	.	.	TGTGCCAGCAGTCCTACACAGGGATACAATGAGCAGTTCTTC	CASSPTQGYNEQFF
TRBV5-6	TRBJ1-6	TRBD1	many	TGTGCCAGCAGTTTAAGGGACAGGGGTTCACCCCTCCACTTT	CASSLRDRGSPLHF
TRBV4-3	TRBJ1-3	.	few	TGCGCCAGCAGCCAAGATTTGCAGGCCTCCCATGGAAACACCATATATTTT	CASSQDLQASHGNTIYF
TRBV20-1	TRBJ2-5	.	.	TGCAGTGCCAGACGACAAGAAGAGCAAGAGACCCAGTACTTC	CSARRQEEQETQYF
TRBV6-2/TRBV6-3	TRBJ1-1	TRBD1	few	TGTGCCACCATCCGACAGGGCAACGTTAACACTGAAGCTTTCTTT	CATIRQGNVNTEAFF
TRBV28	TRBJ1-1	TRBD1	.	TGTGCCAGCAGTACACAGGGGGGGGGCTGGTCTGAAGCTTTCTTT	CASSTQGGGWSEAFF
TRBV12-3/TRBV12-4	TRBJ2-2	TRBD2	.	TGTGCCAGCAGTACCGGGGGGGGACTTGACACCGGGGAGCTGTTTTTT	CASSTGGGLDTGELFF
TRBV5-1	TRBJ1-6	.	many	TGCGCCAGCAGCTTGGAAGACTATGATAATTCACCCCTCCACTTT	CASSLEDYDNSPLHF
TRBV4-2	TRBJ1-3	.	many	TGTGCCAGCAGCCAACCAGTGGAGAACGGAAACACCATATATTTT	CASSQPVENGNTIYF
TRBV7-9	TRBJ2-1	.	.	TGTGCCAGCAGCTTACCAGAGATGACGCAGTTCTTC	CASSLPEMTQFF
TRBV10-3	TRBJ2-3	.	many	TGTGCCATCAACGGACTGGCAGGGATGAGCACAGATACGCAGTATTTT	CAINGLAGMSTDTQYF
TRBV2	TRBJ2-1	TRBD2	few	TGTGCCAGCAGGTCACTGTCTAGCGGGGGGGTGAATGAGCAGTTCTTC	CASRSLSSGGVNEQFF
TRBV27	TRBJ1-2	.	few	TGTGCCAGCAGTTCCGGGTTTGACGGCTACACCTTC	CASSSGFDGYTF
TRBV29-1	TRBJ2-1	TRBD1	many	TGCAGCGTCTACAGGGGGAAGGGTGAGCAGTTCTTC	CSVYRGKGEQFF
TRBV12-3/TRBV12-4	TRBJ2-3	TRBD1	many	TGTGCCAGCAGGGCGGGACAGGGGACAGATACGCAGTATTTT	CASRAGQGTDTQYF
TRBV4-1	TRBJ1-5	.	.	TGCGCCAGCAGCCAAGACCCCCCACTCTGGGGGCAGCCCCAGCATTTT	CASSQDPPLWGQPQHF
TRBV2	TRBJ2-1	.	many	TGTGCCAGCAGTGGGGACTGGCCGCGGCAGTTCTTC	CASSGDWPRQFF
TRBV3-1	TRBJ1-5	.	many	TGTGCCAGCAGCCAAGATGAGGTGCAGCCCCAGCATTTT	CASSQDEVQPQHF
TRBV7-3	TRBJ1-1	.	.	TGTGCCAGCAGCTTATCCCAGATAACGGTCCTGCATTCATTTGAAGCTTTCTTT	CASSLSQITVLHSFEAFF
TRBV6-8	TRBJ2-1	TRBD1	.	TGTGCCAGCACCGCCGGGACAGGGTCCTACAATGAGCAGTTCTTC	CASTAGTGSYNEQFF
TRBV7-9	TRBJ2-3	.	many	TGTGCCAGCAGCGAGGGGGGCAGAATCACAGATACGCAGTATTTT	CASSEGGRITDTQYF
TRBV25-1	TRBJ2-6	.	.	TGTGCCAGCAGGGGCGCCCCGAGCTCTGGGGCCAACGTCCTGACTTTC	CASRGAPSSGANVLTF
TRBV2	TRBJ2-2	.	few	TGTGCCAGCAGCAGGGAAGGACTATCAGTTCGGCTGTTTTTT	CASSREGLSVRLFF
TRBV6-1	TRBJ1-6	TRBD1	.	TGTGCCAGCAGTGTGGACAGGGAACGAATTTCACCCCTCCACTTT	CASSVDRERISPLHF
TRBV6-1	TRBJ1-2	TRBD1	many	TGTGCCAGCAGTGAAATGGGACAGAAAAACTATGGCTACACCTTC	CASSEMGQKNYGYTF
TRBV5-1	TRBJ2-7	.	.	TGCGCCAGCATGGATGGGGACTCCTACGAGCAGTACTTC	CASMDGDSYEQYF
TRBV6-1	TRBJ1-5	.	.	TGTGCCAGCAGTGACGACCCCCAGGGGCTTCAGCCCCAGCATTTT	CASSDDPQGLQPQHF
TRBV29-1	TRBJ2-3	TRBD2	.	TGCAGCATAGCGGGGGGGCGGTATACGCAGTATTTT	CSIAGGRYTQYF
TRBV4-2	TRBJ1-2	TRBD1	many	TGTGCCAGCAGCCAAGAAGTTGACAGGGGGTTTAACTATGGCTACACCTTC	CASSQEVDRGFNYGYTF
TRBV4-3	TRBJ2-7	.	few	TGCGCCAGCAGCCAAGGGTTTTCCTACGAGCAGTACTTC	CASSQGFSYEQYF
TRBV12-3/TRBV12-4	TRBJ2-7	TRBD2	many	TGTGCCAGCAGTTATCCTAGCGGGGGGTCCGGCCCCGAGCAGTACTTC	CASSYPSGGSGPEQYF
TRBV6-5	TRBJ1-2	.	many	TGTGCCAGCAGGACAGGCTTTTATGGCTACACCTTC	CASRTGFYGYTF
TRBV20-1	TRBJ2-7	.	.	TGCAGTGCTCTCCTTAGCAGGGGGGCCTACGAGCAGTACTTC	CSALLSRGAYEQYF
TRBV9	TRBJ1-5	TRBD1	many	TGTGCCAGCAGCGTAGGACAGGGTATGAATCCCCAGCATTTT	CASSVGQGMNPQHF
TRBV3-1	TRBJ2-3	TRBD2	few	TGTGCCAGCAGCCAAGATCTTACGGGGGGGAGAGCAGATACGCAGTATTTT	CASSQDLTGGRADTQYF
TRBV6-1	TRBJ1-1	.	many	TGTGCCAGCAGTGCCTCCCCGAGGAACACTGAAGCTTTCTTT	CASSASPRNTEAFF
TRBV5-5	TRBJ2-5	.	many	TGTGCCAGCAGCCCCCAGGACACCGAAGAGACCCAGTACTTC	CASSPQDTEETQYF
TRBV11-2	TRBJ1-3	.	few	TGTGCCAGCAGCCCCTTCTGGACTCTCTCTGGAAACACCATATATTTT	CASSPFWTLSGNTIYF
TRBV12-3/TRBV12-4	TRBJ1-1	.	.	TGTGCCAGCAGTTTCTCATCGGACACTGAAGCTTTCTTT	CASSFSSDTEAFF
TRBV29-1	TRBJ2-5	.	few	TGCAGCGCGCTAAAAGTGGGGACGGCTGAGACCCAGTACTTC	CSALKVGTAETQYF